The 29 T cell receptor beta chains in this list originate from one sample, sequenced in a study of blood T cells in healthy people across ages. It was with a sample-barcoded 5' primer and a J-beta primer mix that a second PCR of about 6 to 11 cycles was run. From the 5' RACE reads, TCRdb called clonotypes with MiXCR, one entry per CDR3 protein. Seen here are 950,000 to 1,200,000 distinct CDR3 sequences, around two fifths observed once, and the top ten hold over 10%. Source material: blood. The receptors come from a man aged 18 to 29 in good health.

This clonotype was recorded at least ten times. CDR3 amino acids: CSVSGRAYNEQFF. In nucleotides, the CDR3 is TGCAGCGTTTCGGGCAGGGCCTACAATGAGCAGTTCTTC. The chain couples TRBV29-1 to TRBJ2-1; TRBD1 is a possible D gene (5 bases). The CDR3 runs 13 residues. From germline, CDR1 is SQVTM and CDR2 ANQGSEA. Trimming pared 5 bases from V and 2 bases from J, leaving 10 bases between.

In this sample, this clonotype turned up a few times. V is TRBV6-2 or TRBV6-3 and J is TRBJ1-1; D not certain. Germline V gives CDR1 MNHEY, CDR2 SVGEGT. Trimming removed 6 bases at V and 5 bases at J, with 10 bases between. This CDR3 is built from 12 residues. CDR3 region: CASRPDSTEAFF. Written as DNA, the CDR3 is TGTGCCAGCAGGCCAGACTCAACTGAAGCTTTCTTT.

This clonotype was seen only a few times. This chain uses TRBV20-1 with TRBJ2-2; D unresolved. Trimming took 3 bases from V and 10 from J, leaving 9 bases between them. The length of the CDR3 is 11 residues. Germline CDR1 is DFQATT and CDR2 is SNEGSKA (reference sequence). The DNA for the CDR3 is TGCAGTGCTAGGGGCGGTCAGGAGCTGTTTTTT. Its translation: CSARGGQELFF.

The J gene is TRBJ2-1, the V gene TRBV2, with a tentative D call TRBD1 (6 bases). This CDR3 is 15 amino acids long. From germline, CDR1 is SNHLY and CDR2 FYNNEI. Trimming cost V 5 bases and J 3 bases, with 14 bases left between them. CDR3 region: CASSPDRYRYNEQFF. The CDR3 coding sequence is TGTGCCAGCAGTCCTGACAGGTATCGCTACAATGAGCAGTTCTTC.

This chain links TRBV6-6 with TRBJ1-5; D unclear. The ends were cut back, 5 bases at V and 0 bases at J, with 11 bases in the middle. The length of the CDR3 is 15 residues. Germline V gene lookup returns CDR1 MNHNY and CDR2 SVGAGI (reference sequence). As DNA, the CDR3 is TGTGCCAGCAGTGAGACCAGTGATAGCAATCAGCCCCAGCATTTT. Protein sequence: CASSETSDSNQPQHF.

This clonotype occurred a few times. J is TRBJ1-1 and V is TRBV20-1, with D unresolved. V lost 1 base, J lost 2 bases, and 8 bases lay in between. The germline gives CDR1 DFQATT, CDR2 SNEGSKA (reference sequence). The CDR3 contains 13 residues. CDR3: CSARGFKNTEAFF. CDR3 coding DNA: TGCAGTGCTAGAGGATTTAAAAACACTGAAGCTTTCTTT.

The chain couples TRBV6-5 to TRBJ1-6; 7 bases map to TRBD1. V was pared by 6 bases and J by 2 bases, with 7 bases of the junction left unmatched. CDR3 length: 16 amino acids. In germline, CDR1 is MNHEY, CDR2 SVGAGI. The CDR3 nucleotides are TGTGCCAGCAGAATGACAGGGTTCGCCTATAATTCACCCCTCCACTTT. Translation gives CASRMTGFAYNSPLHF.

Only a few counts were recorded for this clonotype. The CDR3 DNA is TGTGCCACCAGCAGACTCAACAAGTTGGTTCTCTCAACTAATGAAAAACTGTTTTTT. Its translation: CATSRLNKLVLSTNEKLFF. V usage is TRBV15 and J usage is TRBJ1-4; D uncertain. Trimming cost V 2 bases and J 0 bases, with 19 bases left between them. Germline CDR1 and CDR2: LNHNV and YYDKDF (reference sequence). The CDR3 consists of 19 residues.

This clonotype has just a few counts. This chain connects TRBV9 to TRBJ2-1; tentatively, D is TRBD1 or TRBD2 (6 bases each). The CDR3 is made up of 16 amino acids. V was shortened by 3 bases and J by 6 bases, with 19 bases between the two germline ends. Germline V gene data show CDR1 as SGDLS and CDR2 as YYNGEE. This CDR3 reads CASSAQVGGGGNEQFF. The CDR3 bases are TGTGCCAGCAGCGCCCAGGTAGGAGGGGGAGGCAATGAGCAGTTCTTC.

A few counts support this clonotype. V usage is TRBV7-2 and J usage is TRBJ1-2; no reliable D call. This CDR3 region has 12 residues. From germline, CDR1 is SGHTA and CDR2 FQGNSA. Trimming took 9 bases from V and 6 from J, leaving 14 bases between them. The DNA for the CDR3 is TGTGCCAGAGGGTCCGGTGGGGATGGCTACACCTTC. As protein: CARGSGGDGYTF.

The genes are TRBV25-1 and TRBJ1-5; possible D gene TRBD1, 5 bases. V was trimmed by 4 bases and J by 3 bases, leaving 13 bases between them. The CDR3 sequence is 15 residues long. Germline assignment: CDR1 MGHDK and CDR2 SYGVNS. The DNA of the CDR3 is TGTGCCAGCAGTGGGCAGGGTATGAACAATCAGCCCCAGCATTTT. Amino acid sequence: CASSGQGMNNQPQHF.

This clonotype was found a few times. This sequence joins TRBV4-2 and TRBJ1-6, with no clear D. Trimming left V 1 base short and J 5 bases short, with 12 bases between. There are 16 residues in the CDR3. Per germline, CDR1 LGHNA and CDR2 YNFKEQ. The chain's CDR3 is CASSQGRAPDNSPLHF. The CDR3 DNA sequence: TGTGCCAGCAGCCAAGGGCGGGCGCCTGATAATTCACCCCTCCACTTT.

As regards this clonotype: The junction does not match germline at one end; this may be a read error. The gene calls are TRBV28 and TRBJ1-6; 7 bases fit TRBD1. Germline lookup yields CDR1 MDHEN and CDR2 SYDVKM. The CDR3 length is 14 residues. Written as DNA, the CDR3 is TGTGCCAGCAGCGAGACAGGGACGGGTTCACCCCCCCACTTT. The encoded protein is CASSETGTGSPPHF.

The CDR3 protein is CSARDLGTIYEQYF. The CDR3 DNA reads TGCAGTGCTAGAGATCTCGGGACTATTTACGAGCAGTACTTC. This chain joins TRBV20-1 and TRBJ2-7; 7 bases are a match to TRBD2. V was clipped by 0 bases and J by 4 bases; unmatched bases: 6. The length of the CDR3 is 14 residues. CDR1 is DFQATT, CDR2 SNEGSKA, per germline (reference sequence).

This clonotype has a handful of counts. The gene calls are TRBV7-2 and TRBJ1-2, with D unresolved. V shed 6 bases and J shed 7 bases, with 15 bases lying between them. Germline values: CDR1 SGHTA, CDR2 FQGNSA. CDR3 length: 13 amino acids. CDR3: CASSNINRVGYTF. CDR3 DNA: TGTGCCAGCAGTAATATAAATCGGGTTGGCTACACCTTC.

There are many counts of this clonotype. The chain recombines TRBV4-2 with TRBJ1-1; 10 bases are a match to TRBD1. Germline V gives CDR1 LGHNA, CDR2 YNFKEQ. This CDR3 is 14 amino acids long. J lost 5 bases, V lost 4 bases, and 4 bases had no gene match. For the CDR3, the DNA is TGTGCCAGCAGCCGACAGGGGGCAGGAACTGAAGCTTTCTTT. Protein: CASSRQGAGTEAFF.

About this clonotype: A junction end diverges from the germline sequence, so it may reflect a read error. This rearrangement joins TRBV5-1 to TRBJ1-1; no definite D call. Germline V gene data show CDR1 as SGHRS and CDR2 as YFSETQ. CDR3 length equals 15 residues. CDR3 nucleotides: TGCGCCGGCAGCTTGAGGGCAGGAGGGAACACTGAAGCTTTCTTT. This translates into CAGSLRAGGNTEAFF.

CDR3 amino acids: CASKKGGRVTEAFF. CDR3 bases: TGCGCCAGCAAAAAAGGGGGGCGAGTTACTGAAGCTTTCTTT. The chain recombines TRBV4-1 with TRBJ1-1, with D perhaps matching TRBD1 (6 bases). CDR3 size: 14 residues. The V gene's germline CDR1 is MGHRA and CDR2 YSYEKL. Trimming removed 7 bases from V and 5 bases from J, with 17 bases in between.

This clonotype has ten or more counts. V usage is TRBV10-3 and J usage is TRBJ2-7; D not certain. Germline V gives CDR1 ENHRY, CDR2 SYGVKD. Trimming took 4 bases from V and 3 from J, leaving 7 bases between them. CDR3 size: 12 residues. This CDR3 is CAISGGDYEQYF. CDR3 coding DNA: TGTGCCATCAGTGGTGGGGACTACGAGCAGTACTTC.

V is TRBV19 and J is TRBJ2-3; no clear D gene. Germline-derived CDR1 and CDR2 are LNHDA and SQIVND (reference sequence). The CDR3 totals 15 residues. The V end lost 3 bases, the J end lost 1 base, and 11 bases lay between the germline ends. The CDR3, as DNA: TGTGCCAGTAGTATGGGGTTGGTAGGCACAGATACGCAGTATTTT. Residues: CASSMGLVGTDTQYF.

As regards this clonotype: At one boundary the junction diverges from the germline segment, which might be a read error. This chain's CDR3 is CASSYRLVNAEAFF. CDR3 DNA sequence: TGTGCCAGCAGTTACCGTCTGGTGAACGCTGAAGCTTTCTTT. V is TRBV6-2 or TRBV6-3 and J is TRBJ1-1; D not certain. The CDR3 is made up of 14 amino acids. Germline CDR1 and CDR2: MNHEY and SVGEGT.

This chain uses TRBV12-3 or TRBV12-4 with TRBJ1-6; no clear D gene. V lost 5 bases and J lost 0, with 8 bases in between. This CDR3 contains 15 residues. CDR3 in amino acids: CASSIGSSYNSPLHF. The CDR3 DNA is TGTGCCAGCAGTATCGGGAGCTCCTATAATTCACCCCTCCACTTT.

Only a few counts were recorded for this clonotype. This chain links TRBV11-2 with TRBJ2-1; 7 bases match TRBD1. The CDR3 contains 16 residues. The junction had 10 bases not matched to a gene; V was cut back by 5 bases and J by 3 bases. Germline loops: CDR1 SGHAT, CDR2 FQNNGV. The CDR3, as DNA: TGTGCCAGCAGCCTAAGTGGGACAGCCGACTACAATGAGCAGTTCTTC. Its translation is CASSLSGTADYNEQFF.

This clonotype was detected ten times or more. CDR3 DNA sequence: TGTGCCAGCGGGGACATCTATGGCTACACCTTC. Its translation: CASGDIYGYTF. The rearrangement joins TRBV27 to TRBJ1-2; weak D call: TRBD1 (6 bases). V shed 8 bases and J shed 4 bases, with 8 bases lying between them. CDR3 length: 11 residues. Germline CDR1 MNHEY, CDR2 SMNVEV (reference sequence).

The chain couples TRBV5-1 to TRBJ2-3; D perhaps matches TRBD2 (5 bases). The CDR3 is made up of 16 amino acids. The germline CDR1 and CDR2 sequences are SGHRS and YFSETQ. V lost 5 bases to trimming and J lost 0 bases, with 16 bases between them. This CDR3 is CASSPIGNPSTDTQYF. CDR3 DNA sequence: TGCGCCAGCAGTCCCATCGGGAATCCTAGCACAGATACGCAGTATTTT.

The CDR3 here is CSVTGLAGASYNEQFF. The CDR3 DNA reads as TGCAGCGTTACGGGACTAGCGGGGGCCTCCTACAATGAGCAGTTCTTC. The chain has TRBV29-1 and TRBJ2-1, with 14 positions matching TRBD2. There are 16 residues in the CDR3. Germline-derived CDR1 and CDR2 are SQVTM and ANQGSEA. Unmatched junction bases numbered 3, after V lost 5 bases and J lost 0 bases.

CDR3 region: CASSLTSPGELFF. For the CDR3, the DNA is TGTGCCAGCAGCTTAACGTCCCCCGGGGAGCTGTTTTTT. The chain carries TRBV7-3 and TRBJ2-2; D call uncertain. The CDR3 consists of 13 residues. V lost 0 bases and J 6 bases, leaving 5 bases between the germline ends. The germline V gene has CDR1 SGHTA and CDR2 FQGTGA.

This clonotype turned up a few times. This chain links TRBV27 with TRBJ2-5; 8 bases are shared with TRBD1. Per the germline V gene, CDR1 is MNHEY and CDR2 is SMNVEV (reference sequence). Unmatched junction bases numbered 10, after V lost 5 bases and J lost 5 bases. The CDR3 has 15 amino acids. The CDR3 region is CASSTRTGPGETQYF. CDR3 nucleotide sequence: TGTGCCAGCAGTACCAGGACAGGGCCGGGGGAGACCCAGTACTTC.

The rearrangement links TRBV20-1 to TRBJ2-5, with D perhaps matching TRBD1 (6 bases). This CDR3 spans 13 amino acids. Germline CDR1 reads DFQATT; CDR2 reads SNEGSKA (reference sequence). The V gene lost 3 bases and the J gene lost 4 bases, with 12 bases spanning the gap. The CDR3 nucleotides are TGCAGTGCTAGCTCCCCAGGGGTAGAGACCCAGTACTTC. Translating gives CSASSPGVETQYF.